This T cell receptor (beta chain) was obtained from a study of breast tumors, draining lymph nodes, adjacent tissues. Many counts were recorded for this clonotype. What it binds is unknown. A single record per CDR3 protein comes from TCRdb applying MiXCR to the multiplex PCR reads. The data show some 53,000 distinct CDR3 sequences, roughly 39% seen once. Findings and limits, study-wide: The data were judged consistent with most tumor T cells coming from lymph node and expanding in tumor. Tumors had less TCR diversity than lymph nodes, more than nontumor tissue.

Trimming took off 1 base at V and 4 bases at J, with 16 bases between the two ends. This CDR3 is 17 amino acids long. CDR1 and CDR2 (germline): LGHDT, YNNKEL (reference sequence). V is TRBV3-1 and J is TRBJ2-2, with D perhaps matching TRBD2 (5 bases). The sequence was obtained from a female donor with breast cancer. Some clones in this sample may be carry-over from other donors' samples. The sample was breast tumor tissue. As DNA, the CDR3 is TGTGCCAGCAGCCAAGTGGAAGCGTTCGAGGGCACCGGGGAGCTGTTTTTT. It specifies CASSQVEAFEGTGELFF.